Sequencing of this T cell receptor (beta chain) was carried out in a study of blood T cell repertoires in COVID-19. Assay: immunoSEQ multiplex PCR; the TCRdb copy retains only in-frame clones and omits some. The sample has tens of thousands of clones; 84% are singletons. The CDR3 runs to 13 residues. The germline V gene has CDR1 SQVTM and CDR2 ANQGSEA. Trimming left V 6 bases short and J 6 bases short, with 17 bases between. This clonotype originated in a man aged 50 to 60 with acute or convalescent COVID-19. The chain recombines TRBV29-1 with TRBJ1-2; D is possibly TRBD1 (5 bases). Sequenced material: peripheral blood. This CDR3 is CSVRALEGDGYTF. Written as DNA, the CDR3 is TGCAGCGTGAGAGCCCTCGAAGGGGATGGCTACACCTTC.